This T cell receptor beta chain was recorded in a study of OX40 agonist ivuxolimab in advanced cancers. Points on this clone: Its antigen is unidentified.

Study observations and caveats: The average count of expanded clones was higher among CD8+ T cells than among CD4+.

V was trimmed by 3 bases and J by 5 bases, leaving 11 bases between them. Germline-derived CDR1 and CDR2 are MNHNS and SASEGT. This CDR3 has 13 amino acids. Only in-frame clones appear in the TCRdb table, and some are missing; sequencing was by immunoSEQ multiplex PCR. The repertoire includes around 18,000 clones, around 69% of them detected once, and roughly 20% sits in the top ten. Sequenced material: CD4+ or CD8+ T cells sorted from blood, taken in a trial of the OX40 agonist ivuxolimab. V and J are TRBV6-1 and TRBJ2-7; no definite D call. This receptor was identified in an adult with an advanced solid tumor such as melanoma, head and neck, liver or kidney cancer. Written as DNA, the CDR3 is TGTGCCAGCAGTGAGAGTATCGAGGACGAGCAGTACTTC. Its protein product is CASSESIEDEQYF.